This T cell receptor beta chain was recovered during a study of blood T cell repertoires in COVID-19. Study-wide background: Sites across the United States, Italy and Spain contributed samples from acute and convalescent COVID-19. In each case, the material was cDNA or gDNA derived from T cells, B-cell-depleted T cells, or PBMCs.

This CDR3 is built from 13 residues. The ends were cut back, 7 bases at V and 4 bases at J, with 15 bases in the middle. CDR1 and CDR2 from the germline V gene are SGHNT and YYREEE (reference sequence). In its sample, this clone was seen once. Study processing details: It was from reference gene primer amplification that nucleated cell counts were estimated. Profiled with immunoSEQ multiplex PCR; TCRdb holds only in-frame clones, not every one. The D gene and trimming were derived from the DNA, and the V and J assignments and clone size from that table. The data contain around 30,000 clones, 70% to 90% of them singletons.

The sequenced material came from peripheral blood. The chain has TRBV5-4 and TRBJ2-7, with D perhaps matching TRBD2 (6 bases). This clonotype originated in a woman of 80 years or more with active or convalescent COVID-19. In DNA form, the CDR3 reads TGTGCCAGCCGCCGGGAGTTCCCGTACGAGCAGTACTTC. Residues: CASRREFPYEQYF.